The 24 T cell receptor beta chains given below trace back to one sample, sequenced in a study of monozygotic twins with inflammatory bowel disease. With the 5' RACE reads reprocessed, TCRdb shows one record per CDR3 protein and no DNA. This sample's clone table lists roughly 170,000 distinct CDR3 sequences. Input material: blood. These receptors came from a human donor with ulcerative colitis or Crohn's disease, or a healthy co-twin of an affected twin (not recorded which).

The V call is TRBV18, the J call TRBJ2-2. The CDR3 length is 16 residues. Germline CDR1 and CDR2: KGHSH and LQKENI. This CDR3 reads CASSPPDGANTGELFF.

The chain is built from TRBV7-2 and TRBJ1-1. The CDR3 sequence is 14 residues long. Germline values: CDR1 SGHTA, CDR2 FQGNSA. CDR3: CASSLAPRETEAFF.

J is TRBJ1-2 and V is TRBV19; TCRdb outputs TRBD1, but without DNA this stays unchecked. In germline, CDR1 is LNHDA, CDR2 SQIVND (reference sequence). The CDR3 consists of 12 residues. The CDR3 loop is CASSKQGNGYTF.

The rearrangement links TRBV6-7 to TRBJ2-4. TRBV6-7 is given ORF status, its function remaining uncertain. The CDR3 has 15 residues. The chain's CDR3 is CASICYDKTKNIQYF.

The CDR3 protein is CASSLGLGNTIYF. This chain connects TRBV7-2 to TRBJ1-3. CDR1 SGHTA and CDR2 FQGNSA come from the germline V gene. The CDR3 has 13 residues.

This chain joins TRBV3-1 and TRBJ2-3; no DNA is available, so the TRBD2 call from TCRdb remains unchecked. Germline V gene lookup returns CDR1 LGHDT and CDR2 YNNKEL (reference sequence). The CDR3 totals 14 residues. The CDR3 here is CASPPGPLSDTQYF.

This rearrangement joins TRBV6-2 or TRBV6-3 to TRBJ2-2; TCRdb indicates TRBD2, and absent DNA this call remains unverified. This CDR3 has 16 residues. Per germline, CDR1 MNHEY and CDR2 SVGEGT. The CDR3 sequence: CASSLVAGEDTGELFF.

This chain joins TRBV10-3 and TRBJ2-2; TCRdb reports TRBD2, a call that lacks DNA to check it against. This CDR3 region has 16 residues. Per the germline V gene, CDR1 is ENHRY and CDR2 is SYGVKD. The CDR3 spells CAISAGTSGAKGGLFF.

The chain employs TRBV18 and TRBJ2-2; the D call of TRBD2 rests on TCRdb alone, since no DNA is present to check it. CDR3 length: 16 residues. The germline gives CDR1 KGHSH, CDR2 LQKENI. The CDR3 protein is CASSPALAANTGELFF.

The chain couples TRBV5-1 to TRBJ2-1; TCRdb gives TRBD2 as the D gene, but with no DNA this cannot be confirmed. The CDR3 runs to 16 residues. Germline V gene lookup returns CDR1 SGHRS and CDR2 YFSETQ. This CDR3 reads CASSHAVSVPVDEQFF.

V gene TRBV20-1 combines with J gene TRBJ1-1. CDR1 is DFQATT and CDR2 is SNEGSKA in the germline V gene (reference sequence). This CDR3 is 11 amino acids long. CDR3 in amino acids: CSAQTPTEAFF.

The V call is TRBV7-2, the J call TRBJ2-7; TCRdb reports TRBD1, a call that lacks DNA to check it against. Germline values: CDR1 SGHTA, CDR2 FQGNSA. The CDR3 has 14 residues. The CDR3 loop is CASSKYRQDYEQYF.

The chain has TRBV5-1 and TRBJ2-5; the D gene TCRdb calls, TRBD1, cannot be checked with no DNA. CDR1 is SGHRS and CDR2 is YFSETQ in the germline V gene. The CDR3 has 16 residues. CDR3 loop: CATTTGDRGRQETQYF.

V usage is TRBV10-2 and J usage is TRBJ2-5. Looked up from germline, CDR1 is WSHSY and CDR2 is SAAADI. CDR3 size: 15 residues. CDR3 region: CASSDSWIEQETQYF.

V gene TRBV20-1 combines with J gene TRBJ2-5. CDR3 length: 14 amino acids. Germline V gene lookup returns CDR1 DFQATT and CDR2 SNEGSKA (reference sequence). The chain's CDR3 is CSAHSLESQETQYF.

The gene calls are TRBV6-1 and TRBJ1-6; TCRdb returns TRBD1, unconfirmable since there is no DNA. This CDR3 is built from 15 residues. Germline-derived CDR1 and CDR2 are MNHNS and SASEGT. CDR3 sequence: CASSRTVIYNSPLHF.

The chain uses TRBV7-8 and TRBJ1-1; TCRdb's D call, TRBD1, is unchecked because there is no DNA. The CDR3 covers 13 residues. CDR1 is SGHVS, CDR2 FQNEAQ, per germline. The CDR3 sequence is CASSRTGGTEAFF. The variable domain in full, completed from reference TRBV7-8 and TRBJ1-1, reads GAGVSQSPRYKVAKRGQDVALRCDPISGHVSLFWYQQALGQGPEFLTYFQNEAQLDKSGLPSDRFFAERPEGSVSTLKIQRTQQEDSAVYLCASSRTGGTEAFFGQGTRLTVV.

The chain couples TRBV7-8 to TRBJ2-1. The CDR3 totals 12 residues. CDR1 and CDR2 (germline): SGHVS, FQNEAQ. The CDR3 here is CASSYHRNEQFF.

This chain joins TRBV7-9 and TRBJ2-5. Germline CDR1 SEHNR, CDR2 FQNEAQ (reference sequence). This CDR3 is 13 amino acids long. The CDR3 sequence: CASRAADQETQYF.

The rearrangement links TRBV3-1 to TRBJ1-1; TCRdb indicates TRBD1, and absent DNA this call remains unverified. From germline, CDR1 is LGHDT and CDR2 YNNKEL (reference sequence). CDR3 size: 13 residues. The CDR3 sequence: CASSQVRQAEAFF.

The chain joins TRBV20-1 to TRBJ2-7. CDR1 and CDR2 from the germline V gene are DFQATT and SNEGSKA (reference sequence). This CDR3 comprises 15 residues. The CDR3 sequence is CSARDFTVSSYEQYF.

The chain is built from TRBV12-3 or TRBV12-4 and TRBJ2-3; the D call from TCRdb, TRBD1, cannot be confirmed without DNA. CDR3 size: 14 residues. The CDR3 protein is CASSLGPRSDTQYF.

V gene TRBV5-5 combines with J gene TRBJ1-1. Germline V lookup: CDR1 SGHKS, CDR2 YYEKEE (reference sequence). The CDR3 is 18 residues long. The CDR3 loop reads CASSLGRTITPPNTEAFF.

V usage is TRBV15 and J usage is TRBJ1-3. The CDR3 sequence is 17 residues long. Germline CDR1 is LNHNV and CDR2 is YYDKDF (reference sequence). Here the CDR3 reads CATSSFNKGLSGNTIYF.